Listed here are 19 T cell receptor beta chains from one sample, sequenced in a study of shared clonotypes between healthy human individuals. TCRdb keeps only in-frame clones here, not all; method: immunoSEQ multiplex PCR. The data hold 1.6 million or so clones, with 98% observed a single time. Sequences were obtained from naive CD4+ T cells sorted from blood. The subset here: CD45RA+ positively selected. These receptors were taken from a man in his thirties or forties in good health.

The chain employs TRBV10-1 and TRBJ1-1, with 9 bases lining up with TRBD1. CDR3 length: 13 amino acids. CDR1 WNHNN and CDR2 SYGVQD come from the germline V gene (reference sequence). V was pared by 6 bases and J by 11 bases, with 10 bases of the junction left unmatched. CDR3 region: CASRAGTGSHAFF. The DNA for the CDR3 is TGCGCCAGCAGAGCCGGGACAGGGAGTCACGCTTTCTTT.

The chain carries TRBV5-1 and TRBJ2-1; 7 bases agree with TRBD1. This CDR3 spans 14 amino acids. The germline V gene has CDR1 SGHRS and CDR2 YFSETQ. The J segment lost 4 bases and the V segment lost 3 bases, leaving 4 bases of the junction unmatched. The CDR3 DNA is TGCGCCAGCAGCTCCCGACAGGGTTACAATGAGCAGTTCTTC. Protein: CASSSRQGYNEQFF.

V and J are TRBV7-9 and TRBJ2-7, with a tentative D call TRBD2 (6 bases). Trimming took 4 bases from V and 3 from J, leaving 16 bases between them. Germline CDR1 and CDR2: SEHNR and FQNEAQ (reference sequence). This CDR3 has 15 residues. This chain's CDR3 is CASSSNRLVFYEQYF. For the CDR3, the DNA is TGTGCCAGCAGCTCTAATCGACTAGTTTTCTACGAGCAGTACTTC.

J is TRBJ1-4 and V is TRBV5-1, with D perhaps TRBD1 (6 bases). This CDR3 is built from 13 residues. Trimming cost V 5 bases and J 3 bases, with 8 bases left between them. The germline V gene encodes CDR1 SGHRS and CDR2 YFSETQ. The CDR3 protein is CASRDSPNEKLFF. The CDR3 region has the DNA TGCGCCAGCAGGGACAGCCCTAATGAAAAACTGTTTTTT.

This chain links TRBV5-6 with TRBJ1-2, with 10 nucleotides matching TRBD1. Germline loops: CDR1 SGHDT, CDR2 YYEEEE. The length of the CDR3 is 14 residues. The V gene end was trimmed by 3 bases and the J gene end by 4 bases; junction bases not matched to a gene: 3. Here the CDR3 DNA reads TGTGCCAGCAGCTCAGGGGACAGGGGCTATGGCTACACCTTC. Translated, it gives CASSSGDRGYGYTF.

The rearrangement uses TRBV27 and TRBJ2-1, with 9 bases aligning to TRBD2. Looked up from germline, CDR1 is MNHEY and CDR2 is SMNVEV (reference sequence). V lost 5 bases, J lost 5 bases, and 7 bases stayed unmatched. This CDR3 contains 15 residues. CDR3 coding DNA: TGTGCCAGCAGTGACACGGGACTAGCAAACAATGAGCAGTTCTTC. Translation gives CASSDTGLANNEQFF.

This chain connects TRBV27 to TRBJ2-5; 9 bases match TRBD1. Trimming took 7 bases from V and 2 from J; bases not matched to a gene: 11. The CDR3 has 16 amino acids. CDR1 and CDR2 from the germline V gene are MNHEY and SMNVEV (reference sequence). CDR3: CASTPGGTGYQETQYF. Written as DNA, the CDR3 is TGTGCCAGCACTCCCGGCGGGACAGGGTATCAAGAGACCCAGTACTTC.

The V call is TRBV28, the J call TRBJ1-4; no definite D call. The CDR3 is 14 residues long. V shed 4 bases and J shed 8 bases, with 14 bases lying between them. CDR1 is MDHEN and CDR2 is SYDVKM in the germline V gene. This CDR3 reads CASSYKSPGEKLFF. CDR3 sequence (DNA): TGTGCCAGCAGTTATAAAAGCCCCGGGGAAAAACTGTTTTTT.

The chain couples TRBV5-4 to TRBJ2-6; D remains unclear. V lost 0 bases and J lost 1, with 2 bases in between. The CDR3 has 14 residues. The germline V gene has CDR1 SGHNT and CDR2 YYREEE (reference sequence). The DNA for the CDR3 is TGTGCCAGCAGCTTGGGATCTGGGGCCAACGTCCTGACTTTC. Amino acids: CASSLGSGANVLTF. Full variable domain (rest looked up from reference TRBV5-4 and TRBJ2-6): ETGVTQSPTHLIKTRGQQVTLRCSSQSGHNTVSWYQQALGQGPQFIFQYYREEENGRGNFPPRFSGLQFPNYSSELNVNALELDDSALYLCASSLGSGANVLTFGAGSRLTVL.

CDR3: CASSSLPGRGNQPQHF. The CDR3 nucleotides are TGTGCCAGCTCATCCCTTCCGGGGCGAGGGAATCAGCCCCAGCATTTT. The V and J genes are TRBV18 and TRBJ1-5; a possible D gene is TRBD1 (5 bases). CDR1 and CDR2 from the germline V gene are KGHSH and LQKENI. The CDR3 consists of 16 residues. The V end was cut by 5 bases, the J end by 4 bases, with 18 bases between.

This clone showed up just once. This chain joins TRBV9 and TRBJ2-2; D is perhaps TRBD2 (5 bases). CDR1 is SGDLS, CDR2 YYNGEE, per germline. The CDR3 contains 15 residues. Trimming stripped 0 bases from V and 7 bases from J, with 13 bases between. CDR3 sequence: CASSVDGRGHGELFF. In nucleotides, the CDR3 is TGTGCCAGCAGCGTAGATGGGCGAGGGCACGGGGAGCTGTTTTTT.

This chain links TRBV4-3 with TRBJ2-7, with D perhaps assigned TRBD1 or TRBD2 (6 bases each). The V and J ends lost 1 base and 4 bases respectively, with 14 bases between them. The CDR3 is 15 amino acids. Germline V gives CDR1 LGHNA, CDR2 YSLEER. The CDR3 DNA follows: TGCGCCAGCAGCCAAGTGTCCGGGGGCGGTTACGAGCAGTACTTC. This codes for CASSQVSGGGYEQYF.

V and J are TRBV7-2 and TRBJ2-3, with TRBD2 matching over 7 bases. Losses at the gene ends were 7 bases for V and 1 base for J; bases not matched to a gene: 8. The germline V gene encodes CDR1 SGHTA and CDR2 FQGNSA. CDR3 length: 15 residues. The CDR3: CASTPTGGGTDTQYF. The DNA for the CDR3 is TGTGCCAGCACCCCGACGGGAGGAGGCACAGATACGCAGTATTTT.

CDR3 DNA: TGTGCCAGCAGTCCAGGGACCAGACCTAACTCGGATACGCAGTATTTT. Translating it yields CASSPGTRPNSDTQYF. The chain employs TRBV27 and TRBJ2-3; D possibly matches TRBD1 or TRBD2 (5 bases each). The CDR3 spans 16 residues. V lost 5 bases and J 6 bases, leaving 21 bases between the germline ends. The germline V gene has CDR1 MNHEY and CDR2 SMNVEV (reference sequence).

The J gene is TRBJ2-7, the V gene TRBV5-1; 11 positions agree with TRBD2. In germline, CDR1 is SGHRS, CDR2 YFSETQ. The V segment lost 3 bases and the J segment 1 base; nucleotides outside the gene matches: 12. The CDR3 is made up of 18 amino acids. CDR3 residues: CASSWQPGTSGYSYEQYF. CDR3 nucleotide sequence: TGCGCCAGCAGCTGGCAACCCGGGACTAGCGGATATTCCTACGAGCAGTACTTC.

The chain uses TRBV9 and TRBJ2-3; D gene ambiguous. CDR1 is SGDLS and CDR2 is YYNGEE in the germline V gene. The CDR3 is 15 amino acids. The V and J ends lost 3 bases and 0 bases respectively, with 11 bases between them. The CDR3 is CASSDQALSTDTQYF. Written as DNA, the CDR3 is TGTGCCAGCAGCGACCAAGCCCTAAGCACAGATACGCAGTATTTT.

This chain links TRBV20-1 with TRBJ2-1; D remains unclear. Germline-derived CDR1 and CDR2 are DFQATT and SNEGSKA (reference sequence). The CDR3 is 10 residues long. CDR3 residues: CSVGALNQFF. The CDR3, as DNA: TGCAGCGTTGGCGCGTTGAATCAGTTCTTC.

The gene calls are TRBV12-2 and TRBJ1-1. TRBV12-2 is a listed pseudogene. The CDR3 sequence is 13 residues long. The CDR3 sequence: CASRPLRNTEAFF. CDR3 nucleotide sequence: TGTGCAAGTCGCCCCCTGAGAAACACTGAAGCTTTCTTT.

This chain uses TRBV14 with TRBJ2-7; perhaps TRBD2 as D (6 bases). V lost 8 bases, J lost 3 bases, and 11 bases lay in between. The CDR3 sequence is 12 residues long. Germline assignment: CDR1 SGHDN and CDR2 FVKESK. CDR3 in amino acids: CASGGNLYEQYF. The CDR3 DNA follows: TGTGCCAGCGGAGGGAACCTCTACGAGCAGTACTTC.